The 27 T cell receptor beta chains below all came from one sample that was sequenced in a study of OX40 agonist ivuxolimab in advanced cancers. Libraries were prepared by immunoSEQ multiplex PCR; TCRdb keeps only in-frame clonotypes and omits some of them. Of about 100,000 clones listed, 94% are singletons. Sequencing was performed on CD4+ or CD8+ T cells sorted from blood, taken in a trial of the OX40 agonist ivuxolimab. These receptors came from an adult with an advanced solid tumor such as melanoma, head and neck, liver or kidney cancer.

This rearrangement joins TRBV2 to TRBJ2-7; 9 bases line up with TRBD1. The V gene end was trimmed by 6 bases and the J gene end by 7 bases; junction bases not matched to a gene: 13. The germline gives CDR1 SNHLY, CDR2 FYNNEI. This CDR3 contains 15 residues. CDR3 nucleotide sequence: TGTGCCAGCAGCACCACAGGGGGCTTTTTACGGGAGCAGTACTTC. The encoded protein is CASSTTGGFLREQYF.

The V gene is TRBV28, the J gene TRBJ1-1; the D gene is possibly TRBD1 (6 bases). CDR1 is MDHEN, CDR2 SYDVKM, per germline. Trimming stripped 3 bases from V and 4 bases from J, with 12 bases between. This CDR3 has 14 amino acids. CDR3 amino acids: CASSLVSGATEAFF. CDR3 DNA: TGTGCCAGCAGTTTGGTCTCGGGGGCCACTGAAGCTTTCTTT.

This chain joins TRBV9 and TRBJ1-6; D gene uncertain. This CDR3 is built from 17 residues. Trimming shortened V by 1 base and J by 0 bases, and 11 bases separated the two germline ends. Germline values: CDR1 SGDLS, CDR2 YYNGEE. CDR3 in DNA: TGTGCCAGCAGCGTAACAGACCTAAGCTCCTATAATTCACCCCTCCACTTT. Protein product: CASSVTDLSSYNSPLHF.

The rearrangement uses TRBV11-2 and TRBJ1-2, with D perhaps matching TRBD1 (6 bases). The CDR3 has 13 amino acids. Trimming took 5 bases from V and 4 from J, leaving 11 bases between them. The V gene's germline CDR1 is SGHAT and CDR2 FQNNGV. The CDR3 nucleotides are TGTGCCAGCAGCGCAGACAGGACCTATGGCTACACCTTC. This encodes CASSADRTYGYTF. Combining the CDR3 with reference TRBV11-2 and TRBJ1-2 gives the whole variable domain EAGVAQSPRYKIIEKRQSVAFWCNPISGHATLYWYQQILGQGPKLLIQFQNNGVVDDSQLPKDRFSAERLKGVDSTLKIQPAKLEDSAVYLCASSADRTYGYTFGSGTRLTVV.

The CDR3 nucleotides read TGTGCCAGCTCACGAGACGGACCTTTCTCCTACGAGCAGTACTTC. Translation gives CASSRDGPFSYEQYF. V gene TRBV18 combines with J gene TRBJ2-7; D unclear. In germline, CDR1 is KGHSH, CDR2 LQKENI. The CDR3 spans 15 residues. The V and J ends lost 4 bases and 0 bases respectively, with 13 bases between them.

The J gene is TRBJ2-3, the V gene TRBV14, with 8 positions matching TRBD2. Germline V gene sequence: CDR1 SGHDN, CDR2 FVKESK. The V gene end was trimmed by 7 bases and the J gene end by 0 bases; junction bases not matched to a gene: 6. This CDR3 comprises 15 residues. The CDR3 DNA sequence: TGTGCCAGCACCGATAGCGGGGCTAGCACAGATACGCAGTATTTT. Protein sequence: CASTDSGASTDTQYF.

The count of this clone is one. CDR3 sequence: CASRRSTGGYTF. The CDR3 coding sequence is TGTGCCAGCAGACGTTCGACCGGTGGCTACACCTTC. The genes are TRBV27 and TRBJ1-2; D gene ambiguous. Germline V gene data show CDR1 as MNHEY and CDR2 as SMNVEV (reference sequence). The CDR3 is 12 amino acids. V shed 6 bases and J shed 7 bases, with 12 bases lying between them.

The V call is TRBV7-3, the J call TRBJ2-1, with a tentative D call TRBD2 (6 bases). Trimming took 5 bases from V and 2 from J, leaving 13 bases between them. The length of the CDR3 is 15 residues. Germline CDR1 is SGHTA and CDR2 is FQGTGA. The CDR3 spells CASSGGTSTYNEQFF. The DNA of the CDR3 is TGTGCCAGCAGCGGCGGGACCTCAACCTACAATGAGCAGTTCTTC. The full variable domain, with the rest looked up from reference TRBV7-3 and TRBJ2-1, is GAGVSQTPSNKVTEKGKYVELRCDPISGHTALYWYRQSLGQGPEFLIYFQGTGAADDSGLPNDRFFAVRPEGSVSTLKIQRTERGDSAVYLCASSGGTSTYNEQFFGPGTRLTVL.

V gene TRBV25-1 combines with J gene TRBJ2-5; tentative D call: TRBD1 (6 bases). Trimming left V 6 bases short and J 9 bases short, with 26 bases between. Germline CDR1 reads MGHDK; CDR2 reads SYGVNS. The CDR3 loop spans 16 amino acids. In DNA, the CDR3 is TGTGCCAGCAGAACTTACTGGCAACAGGGAGTCGAGGCCCAGTACTTC. Encoded protein: CASRTYWQQGVEAQYF.

The gene calls are TRBV5-1 and TRBJ1-1, with TRBD1 matching 9 bases. Trimming at V came to 0 bases and at J to 0 bases, leaving 9 bases not matched to a gene. Germline V gene sequence: CDR1 SGHRS, CDR2 YFSETQ. The CDR3 sequence is 18 residues long. In nucleotides, the CDR3 is TGCGCCAGCAGCTTGGACCCTGACAGGGGGTCTTTGAACACTGAAGCTTTCTTT. It specifies CASSLDPDRGSLNTEAFF.

The chain has TRBV27 and TRBJ2-2; TRBD2 is a possible D gene (5 bases). Germline V gene sequence: CDR1 MNHEY, CDR2 SMNVEV (reference sequence). With 6 bases removed from V and 7 bases from J, the gap between germline ends came to 21 bases. CDR3 length: 16 amino acids. CDR3 in amino acids: CASSAVEWENGGELFF. DNA of the CDR3: TGTGCCAGCAGCGCGGTTGAGTGGGAGAACGGCGGGGAGCTGTTTTTT.

In this sample, this clone turned up a few times. The CDR3 nucleotides read TGTGCCAGCAGTTACCGACAGGGCCATGGCTACACCTTC. Its protein product is CASSYRQGHGYTF. V usage is TRBV27 and J usage is TRBJ1-2; the match to TRBD1 covers 7 bases. The CDR3 spans 13 residues. From germline, CDR1 is MNHEY and CDR2 SMNVEV (reference sequence). V was pared by 4 bases and J by 6 bases, with 5 bases of the junction left unmatched.

This chain links TRBV5-1 with TRBJ2-2; 11 bases are a match to TRBD2. Per germline, CDR1 SGHRS and CDR2 YFSETQ. This CDR3 spans 19 amino acids. V shed 4 bases and J 1 base; nucleotides not matched to a gene: 12. The CDR3 protein is CASSHRPVGLAENTGELFF. DNA for the CDR3: TGCGCCAGCAGCCACAGGCCGGTGGGACTAGCGGAGAACACCGGGGAGCTGTTTTTT.

The chain employs TRBV28 and TRBJ2-3, with D possibly being TRBD2 (5 bases). From germline, CDR1 is MDHEN and CDR2 SYDVKM. This CDR3 contains 14 residues. V lost 6 bases and J lost 3, with 13 bases in between. CDR3 amino acids: CASSRPGETDTQYF. The CDR3 coding sequence is TGTGCCAGCAGCCGCCCCGGGGAAACAGATACGCAGTATTTT. Using reference TRBV28 and TRBJ2-3 for the parts outside the CDR3, the full variable domain is DVKVTQSSRYLVKRTGEKVFLECVQDMDHENMFWYRQDPGLGLRLIYFSYDVKMKEKGDIPEGYSVSREKKERFSLILESASTNQTSMYLCASSRPGETDTQYFGPGTRLTVL.

The chain couples TRBV19 to TRBJ1-2, with TRBD1 matching 10 bases. This CDR3 spans 17 amino acids. The V segment lost 3 bases and the J segment 6 bases; nucleotides outside the gene matches: 13. Germline values: CDR1 LNHDA, CDR2 SQIVND (reference sequence). The CDR3 protein is CASSIYFSTGGRNGYTF. The CDR3 DNA reads TGTGCCAGTAGTATCTACTTCTCGACAGGGGGCCGGAATGGCTACACCTTC.

The rearrangement uses TRBV28 and TRBJ2-1; no clear D gene. The V end was cut by 7 bases, the J end by 6 bases, with 10 bases between. This CDR3 comprises 12 residues. Germline CDR1 is MDHEN and CDR2 is SYDVKM. CDR3 coding DNA: TGTGCCAGCAATTCACTACCCAATGAGCAGTTCTTC. This sequence encodes CASNSLPNEQFF.

The chain carries TRBV27 and TRBJ2-4, with 9 bases fitting TRBD2. With V trimmed by 1 base and J by 0 bases, 7 bases remained unmatched. The CDR3 sequence is 18 residues long. Germline-derived CDR1 and CDR2 are MNHEY and SMNVEV (reference sequence). The CDR3 coding sequence is TGTGCCAGCAGTTTATTCCTAGCGGGGCCCCTAGCCAAAAACATTCAGTACTTC. Amino acid sequence: CASSLFLAGPLAKNIQYF.

The rearrangement links TRBV19 to TRBJ2-1; no firm D call. The CDR3 is 11 amino acids. Between the trimmed V and J ends, which lost 4 bases and 10 bases, there was a span of 8 bases. CDR1 is LNHDA and CDR2 is SQIVND in the germline V gene (reference sequence). CDR3 amino acids: CASSSFAEQFF. CDR3 in DNA: TGTGCCAGTAGTAGTTTTGCGGAGCAGTTCTTC.

This clone has a single count. The genes are TRBV7-3 and TRBJ2-1; the D call may be TRBD1 or TRBD2 (5 bases each). V lost 10 bases to trimming and J lost 9 bases, with 16 bases between them. CDR3 size: 12 residues. CDR1 SGHTA and CDR2 FQGTGA come from the germline V gene. CDR3 residues: CATSGGDGEQFF. Written as DNA, the CDR3 is TGTGCCACCTCGGGTGGGGACGGTGAGCAGTTCTTC.

V and J are TRBV7-9 and TRBJ2-5, with TRBD1 matching over 8 bases. The CDR3 is 14 residues long. Germline CDR1 is SEHNR and CDR2 is FQNEAQ (reference sequence). The trim removed 5 bases at V and 4 bases at J, leaving 6 bases unmatched. CDR3 sequence reads: CASSPRTGGETQYF. In DNA form, the CDR3 reads TGTGCCAGCAGCCCCCGAACAGGGGGAGAGACCCAGTACTTC.

V usage is TRBV6-5 and J usage is TRBJ2-3, with TRBD2 matching over 8 bases. V lost 0 bases and J lost 5; bases outside the gene matches: 7. CDR1 is MNHEY, CDR2 SVGAGI, per germline. The CDR3 runs 16 residues. The CDR3 sequence is CASSYSSSGTLDTQYF. CDR3 in DNA: TGTGCCAGCAGTTACTCGAGTAGCGGGACCTTAGATACGCAGTATTTT.

The chain recombines TRBV6-1 with TRBJ1-2; D is undetermined. The length of the CDR3 is 14 residues. The germline V and J ends were trimmed by 7 bases and 12 bases, with 24 bases remaining between them. CDR1 and CDR2 from the germline V gene are MNHNS and SASEGT. In DNA form, the CDR3 reads TGTGCCAGCACCCCTCTGGACGGATCTATGGTTAACACCTTC. This encodes CASTPLDGSMVNTF.

This sequence joins TRBV5-5 and TRBJ2-7, with TRBD1 identical over 10 bases. Per the germline V gene, CDR1 is SGHKS and CDR2 is YYEKEE (reference sequence). The ends lost 0 bases at V and 3 bases at J; junction bases unmatched: 3. The CDR3 is 15 residues long. The CDR3 DNA is TGTGCCAGCAGCTTGGGTGGACAGGGGGGCTACGAGCAGTACTTC. Translating gives CASSLGGQGGYEQYF.

The chain combines TRBV30 with TRBJ2-7; 8 bases fit TRBD1. The CDR3 sequence is 13 residues long. The ends lost 3 bases at V and 6 bases at J; junction bases unmatched: 7. The germline CDR1 and CDR2 sequences are GTSNPN and SVGIG (reference sequence). The CDR3 DNA reads TGTGCCTGGAGCCGGCAGGGGGCCTCCGAGCAGTACTTC. Protein: CAWSRQGASEQYF.

This sequence joins TRBV6-5 and TRBJ1-1, with D unclear. Germline V gene data show CDR1 as MNHEY and CDR2 as SVGAGI. V was shortened by 0 bases and J by 2 bases, with 7 bases between the two germline ends. The CDR3 runs 14 residues. The CDR3 spells CASSYSKGNTEAFF. CDR3 nucleotides: TGTGCCAGCAGTTACTCGAAGGGAAACACTGAAGCTTTCTTT.

The chain employs TRBV28 and TRBJ2-2, with 9 bases that match TRBD1. In germline, CDR1 is MDHEN, CDR2 SYDVKM. The CDR3 runs 16 residues. The V and J ends lost 5 bases and 4 bases, in that order; junction bases with no gene match: 8. The CDR3 DNA follows: TGTGCCAGCAGTCCGCTGGGGACAGGGTTCACCGGGGAGCTGTTTTTT. Amino acids: CASSPLGTGFTGELFF.

The V and J genes are TRBV19 and TRBJ2-5; the D is unclear. TRBJ2-7 matches the DNA end more closely, so the J call is doubtful. This CDR3 is built from 13 residues. Looked up from germline, CDR1 is LNHDA and CDR2 is SQIVND (reference sequence). The CDR3 here is CASSSSVFGEQYF. CDR3 in DNA: TGTGCCAGTAGCTCGTCAGTGTTCGGCGAGCAGTACTTC.